These 18 T cell receptor beta chains share one sample of origin, sequenced in a study of shared clonotypes between healthy human individuals. Profiling relied on immunoSEQ multiplex PCR, and the TCRdb table lists in-frame clones only, not all of them. The data contain around 610,000 clones, around 96% of them seen just once; the ten biggest clones take up about 0.12%. The naive CD8 population came from CD45RO-negative cells selected for CCR7, without terminally differentiated effector memory CD45RA+ cells. Sequenced input: naive CD8+ T cells sorted from blood. The receptors stem from a woman aged 25 to 39 in good health.

The V call is TRBV7-9, the J call TRBJ2-1, with 8 bases lining up with TRBD2. The CDR3 loop spans 17 amino acids. Germline-derived CDR1 and CDR2 are SEHNR and FQNEAQ (reference sequence). V trimming: 1 base; J trimming: 3 bases; junction bases outside the gene matches: 8. This CDR3 reads CASSLGASGPLYNEQFF. The CDR3 DNA sequence: TGTGCCAGCAGCTTAGGAGCTAGCGGGCCTCTCTACAATGAGCAGTTCTTC.

The J gene is TRBJ2-2, the V gene TRBV28; 11 positions match TRBD1. This CDR3 has 14 amino acids. Germline V gives CDR1 MDHEN, CDR2 SYDVKM. The ends lost 5 bases at V and 7 bases at J; junction bases unmatched: 3. DNA of the CDR3: TGTGCCAGCAGTAGGACAGGGGGCCACGGGGAGCTGTTTTTT. It encodes CASSRTGGHGELFF.

In DNA, the CDR3 is TGTGCCACCAGCGCAGACAGGGCCTACGAGCAGTACTTC. Its protein is CATSADRAYEQYF. V and J are TRBV15 and TRBJ2-5; 7 positions agree with TRBD1. The J call is in doubt because the DNA end fits TRBJ2-7 better. Germline V gives CDR1 LNHNV, CDR2 YYDKDF (reference sequence). This CDR3 is 13 amino acids long.

The chain couples TRBV6-6 to TRBJ2-5; 9 positions agree with TRBD1. The CDR3 runs 13 residues. Germline lookup yields CDR1 MNHNY and CDR2 SVGAGI (reference sequence). The ends lost 6 bases at V and 4 bases at J; junction bases unmatched: 3. CDR3 sequence reads: CASSGTGLETQYF. CDR3 DNA: TGTGCCAGCAGCGGGACAGGGTTAGAGACCCAGTACTTC.

This clone was counted once. V usage is TRBV6-5 and J usage is TRBJ2-7; a weak D match, TRBD1 (6 bases). The length of the CDR3 is 15 residues. CDR1 is MNHEY and CDR2 is SVGAGI in the germline V gene. The V end lost 0 bases, the J end lost 7 bases, and 16 bases lay between the germline ends. The CDR3 DNA sequence: TGTGCCAGCAGTTACTCGACTCAGGGGCCATGGGAGCAGTACTTC. Protein sequence: CASSYSTQGPWEQYF.

Notes on this clone: Additional DNA sequences in this sample encode the identical CDR3. This chain joins TRBV28 and TRBJ2-5; no clear D. Germline V CDR1 and CDR2: MDHEN, SYDVKM. The CDR3 sequence is 13 residues long. Trimming stripped 2 bases from V and 2 bases from J, with 6 bases between. DNA of the CDR3: TGTGCCAGCAGTTTAATCCTACAAGAGACCCAGTACTTC. This gives the protein CASSLILQETQYF.

The V and J genes are TRBV11-2 and TRBJ2-7, with TRBD1 identical over 8 bases. The germline V gene has CDR1 SGHAT and CDR2 FQNNGV. The CDR3 length is 13 residues. Unmatched junction bases numbered 4, after V lost 6 bases and J lost 3 bases. The CDR3 protein is CASRPTGGYEQYF. CDR3 nucleotides: TGTGCCAGCAGACCCACAGGGGGCTACGAGCAGTACTTC.

This chain links TRBV6-5 with TRBJ2-3; maybe TRBD2 (6 bases). The CDR3 is 13 amino acids. Germline V lookup: CDR1 MNHEY, CDR2 SVGAGI. V was trimmed by 5 bases and J by 4 bases, leaving 10 bases between them. In DNA form, the CDR3 reads TGTGCCAGCAGTGGGGGGTGGGCAGATACGCAGTATTTT. Protein product: CASSGGWADTQYF.

The V and J genes are TRBV28 and TRBJ2-5; 9 bases match TRBD2. There are 14 residues in the CDR3. Germline V gene data show CDR1 as MDHEN and CDR2 as SYDVKM. Losses at the gene ends were 3 bases for V and 5 bases for J; bases not matched to a gene: 4. As DNA, the CDR3 is TGTGCCAGCAGTTTTGCGGGAGGGTGGGAGACCCAGTACTTC. It translates to CASSFAGGWETQYF.

The V call is TRBV27, the J call TRBJ2-1; D is unresolved. V dropped 1 base and J dropped 0 bases, with 7 bases sitting between them. This CDR3 region has 15 residues. Germline V gives CDR1 MNHEY, CDR2 SMNVEV (reference sequence). The CDR3 region is CASSLLEVSYNEQFF. DNA for the CDR3: TGTGCCAGCAGTTTATTAGAGGTCTCCTACAATGAGCAGTTCTTC.

V gene TRBV11-2 combines with J gene TRBJ2-7; 8 bases map to TRBD1. This CDR3 is built from 15 residues. Germline V gene sequence: CDR1 SGHAT, CDR2 FQNNGV. The ends lost 4 bases at V and 2 bases at J; junction bases unmatched: 7. The CDR3 reads CASSSVGRGPYEQYF. The CDR3 coding sequence is TGTGCCAGCAGCTCCGTGGGCAGGGGGCCCTACGAGCAGTACTTC. The whole variable domain, filled in from reference TRBV11-2 and TRBJ2-7, reads EAGVAQSPRYKIIEKRQSVAFWCNPISGHATLYWYQQILGQGPKLLIQFQNNGVVDDSQLPKDRFSAERLKGVDSTLKIQPAKLEDSAVYLCASSSVGRGPYEQYFGPGTRLTVT.

The gene calls are TRBV7-8 and TRBJ2-5; 13 bases map to TRBD2. With 3 bases clipped from V and 2 bases from J, the junction kept 6 bases outside the gene matches. CDR3 size: 17 residues. Germline V gene lookup returns CDR1 SGHVS and CDR2 FQNEAQ. CDR3 DNA sequence: TGTGCCAGCAGCTTGGTACTAGCGGGAGGGCCTCAAGAGACCCAGTACTTC. Protein: CASSLVLAGGPQETQYF.

This chain uses TRBV21-1 with TRBJ2-1. TRBV21-1 is classified as a pseudogene. This CDR3 has 12 amino acids. The CDR3 is CARNPPPNEQFF. Here the CDR3 DNA reads TGTGCCAGAAACCCCCCTCCAAATGAGCAGTTCTTC.

The chain is built from TRBV29-1 and TRBJ1-2; D unresolved. Germline CDR1 SQVTM, CDR2 ANQGSEA. V dropped 3 bases and J dropped 5 bases, with 10 bases sitting between them. The CDR3 contains 12 residues. In nucleotides, the CDR3 is TGCAGCGTTGAGGTAGACGATTATGGCTACACCTTC. Its protein is CSVEVDDYGYTF.

The chain couples TRBV11-2 to TRBJ2-7, with no clear D. The CDR3 length is 15 residues. Between the trimmed V and J ends, which lost 0 bases and 3 bases, there was a span of 12 bases. Germline values: CDR1 SGHAT, CDR2 FQNNGV. The CDR3 DNA reads TGTGCCAGCAGCTTAGAAGCCACGGAGAACTACGAGCAGTACTTC. Translated, it gives CASSLEATENYEQYF.

The chain recombines TRBV7-9 with TRBJ2-1, with 8 bases matching TRBD1. V lost 2 bases to trimming and J lost 6 bases; unmatched junction nucleotides: 6. This CDR3 contains 15 residues. Looked up from germline, CDR1 is SEHNR and CDR2 is FQNEAQ (reference sequence). CDR3 sequence (DNA): TGTGCCAGCAGCTTAAACCAGGACAGGGTCAATGAGCAGTTCTTC. Its protein is CASSLNQDRVNEQFF. Based on the CDR3 plus reference TRBV7-9 and TRBJ2-1, the full variable domain is DTGVSQNPRHKITKRGQNVTFRCDPISEHNRLYWYRQTLGQGPEFLTYFQNEAQLEKSRLLSDRFSAERPKGSFSTLEIQRTEQGDSAMYLCASSLNQDRVNEQFFGPGTRLTVL.

This rearrangement joins TRBV9 to TRBJ2-2; TRBD2 agrees at 11 bases. The J segment lost 2 bases and the V segment lost 4 bases, leaving 4 bases of the junction unmatched. Germline CDR1 and CDR2: SGDLS and YYNGEE. The CDR3 is 16 residues long. The CDR3 loop reads CASSPRLAGNTGELFF. The CDR3 region has the DNA TGTGCCAGCAGCCCAAGACTAGCGGGAAACACCGGGGAGCTGTTTTTT.

The V and J genes are TRBV7-9 and TRBJ1-1, with 7 bases that match TRBD1. CDR3 size: 14 residues. Germline V gene data show CDR1 as SEHNR and CDR2 as FQNEAQ (reference sequence). Trimming at V came to 2 bases and at J to 11 bases, leaving 11 bases not matched to a gene. The DNA of the CDR3 is TGTGCCAGCAGCTTACTAGGACAGGACGGTGAGGCTTTCTTT. Protein: CASSLLGQDGEAFF.